This TCR beta chain was profiled in a study of glioma-infiltrating T cells. Study-wide results and caveats: Gliomas, especially low-grade, showed above-expected tissue-blood divergence; non-neoplastic patients showed below. Tissue and blood shared very few CDR3 sequences.

Using RNA template, CDR3s of TCR alpha and beta were amplified with iRepertoire arm-PCR. Input was 100-400 ng of tissue mRNA or PBMC total RNA. Via MiXCR, TCRdb re-called the multiplex PCR reads, giving one row per CDR3 protein. The table records around 100,000 distinct CDR3 sequences, roughly 30% of them present only once. CDR3 length: 13 residues. The V gene lost 6 bases and the J gene lost 2 bases, with 9 bases spanning the gap. The germline CDR1 and CDR2 sequences are MNHEY and SMNVEV (reference sequence). To note about this clonotype: The target antigen is unknown.

This sequence joins TRBV27 and TRBJ2-3; D unresolved. This receptor was obtained from a human donor with low-grade glioma or glioblastoma, undergoing nonglioma brain surgery, or in good health (not recorded which). The sample comprised glioma tissue, nonneoplastic brain tissue, or PBMCs (not recorded which). The CDR3 DNA follows: TGTGCCAGCAGCCCTCCCATCACAGATACGCAGTATTTT. This sequence encodes CASSPPITDTQYF.